This T cell receptor beta chain was found in a study of identical twins. Study-level points and caveats: Partial confounding of zero-insertion analyses by invariant MAIT and iNKT cells was possible.

TCRdb redid the calling of the 5' RACE reads with MiXCR, one entry per CDR3 protein. The sample carries around 290,000 distinct CDR3 sequences, just under 9.5% recorded once. V lost 2 bases, J lost 4 bases, and 20 bases lay in between. The CDR3 sequence is 17 residues long. Germline loops: CDR1 SNHLY, CDR2 FYNNEI. This clonotype came up a few times. Its antigen is unidentified. These same data were also listed under a study on yellow fever vaccine responses in identical twins.

This receptor was identified in a woman aged 18 to 35 in good health. V and J are TRBV2 and TRBJ2-5, with D possibly matching TRBD2 (7 bases). Sequencing was done on a sample of CD8+ T cells sorted from blood. Written as DNA, the CDR3 is TGTGCCAGCAGTGAACCCTTCAGCTGGGGGGGCCGAGAGACCCAGTACTTC. This codes for CASSEPFSWGGRETQYF. Combining the CDR3 with reference TRBV2 and TRBJ2-5 gives the whole variable domain EPEVTQTPSHQVTQMGQEVILRCVPISNHLYFYWYRQILGQKVEFLVSFYNNEISEKSEIFDDQFSVERPDGSNFTLKIRSTKLEDSAMYFCASSEPFSWGGRETQYFGPGTRLLVL.